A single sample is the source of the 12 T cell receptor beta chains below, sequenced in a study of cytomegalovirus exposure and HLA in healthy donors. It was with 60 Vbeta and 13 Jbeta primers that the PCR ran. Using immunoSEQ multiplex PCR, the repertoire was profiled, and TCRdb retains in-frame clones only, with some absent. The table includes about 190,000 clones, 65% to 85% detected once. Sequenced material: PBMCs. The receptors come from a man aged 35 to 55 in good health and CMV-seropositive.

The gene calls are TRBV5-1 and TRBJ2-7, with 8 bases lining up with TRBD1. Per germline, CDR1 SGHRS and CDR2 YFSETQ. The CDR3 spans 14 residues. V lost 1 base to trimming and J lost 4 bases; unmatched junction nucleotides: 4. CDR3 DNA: TGCGCCAGCAGCTTGACAGGGGGAGAGTACGAGCAGTACTTC. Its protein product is CASSLTGGEYEQYF.

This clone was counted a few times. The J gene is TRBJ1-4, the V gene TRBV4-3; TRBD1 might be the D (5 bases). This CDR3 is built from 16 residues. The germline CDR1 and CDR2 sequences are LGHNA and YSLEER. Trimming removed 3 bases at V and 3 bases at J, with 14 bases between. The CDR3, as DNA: TGCGCCAGCAGCCAGGTCCGTGGGACTTCTAATGAAAAACTGTTTTTT. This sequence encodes CASSQVRGTSNEKLFF.

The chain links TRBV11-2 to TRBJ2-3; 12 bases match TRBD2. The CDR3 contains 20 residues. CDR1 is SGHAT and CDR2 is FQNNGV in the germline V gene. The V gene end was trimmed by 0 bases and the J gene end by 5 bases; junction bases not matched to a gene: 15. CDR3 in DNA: TGTGCCAGCAGCTTAGACAGTCCGGGGGCCGCTAGCGGGAGGGGAGATACGCAGTATTTT. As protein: CASSLDSPGAASGRGDTQYF.

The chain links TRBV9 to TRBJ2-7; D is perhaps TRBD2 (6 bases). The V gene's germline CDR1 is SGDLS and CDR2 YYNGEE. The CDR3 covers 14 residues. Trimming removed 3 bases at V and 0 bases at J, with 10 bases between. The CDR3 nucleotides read TGTGCCAGCAGCGGCGGGGCCGACTCCTACGAGCAGTACTTC. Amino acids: CASSGGADSYEQYF.

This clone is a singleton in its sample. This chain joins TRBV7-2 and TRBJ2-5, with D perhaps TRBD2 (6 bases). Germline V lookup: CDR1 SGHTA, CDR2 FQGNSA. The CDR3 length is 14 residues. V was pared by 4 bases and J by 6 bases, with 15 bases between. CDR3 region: CASSSRGSAQTQYF. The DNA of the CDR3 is TGTGCCAGCAGCTCGCGGGGTAGCGCGCAGACCCAGTACTTC.

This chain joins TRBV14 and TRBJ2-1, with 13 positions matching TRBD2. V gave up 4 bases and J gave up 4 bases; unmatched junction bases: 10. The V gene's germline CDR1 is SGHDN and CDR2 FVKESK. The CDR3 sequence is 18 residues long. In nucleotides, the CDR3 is TGTGCCAGCAGCCCTCGGAAGGGACTAGCGGGATCTTACAATGAGCAGTTCTTC. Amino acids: CASSPRKGLAGSYNEQFF.

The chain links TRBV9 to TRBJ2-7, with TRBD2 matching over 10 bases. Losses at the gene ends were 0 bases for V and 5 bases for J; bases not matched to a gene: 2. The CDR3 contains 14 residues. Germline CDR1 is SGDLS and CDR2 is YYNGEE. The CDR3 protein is CASSVGLAGDEQYF. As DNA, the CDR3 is TGTGCCAGCAGCGTAGGGCTAGCGGGAGACGAGCAGTACTTC.

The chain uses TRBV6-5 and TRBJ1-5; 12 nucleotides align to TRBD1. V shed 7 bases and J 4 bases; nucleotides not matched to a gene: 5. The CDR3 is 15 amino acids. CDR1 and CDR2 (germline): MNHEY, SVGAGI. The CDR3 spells CASIGTGGLNQPQHF. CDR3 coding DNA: TGTGCCAGCATTGGGACAGGGGGCCTGAATCAGCCCCAGCATTTT.

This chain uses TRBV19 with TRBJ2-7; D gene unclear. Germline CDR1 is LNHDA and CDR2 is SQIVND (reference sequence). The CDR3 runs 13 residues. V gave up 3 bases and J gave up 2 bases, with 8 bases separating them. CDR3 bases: TGTGCCAGTAGTATGTGGGCTACCTACGAGCAGTACTTC. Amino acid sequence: CASSMWATYEQYF.

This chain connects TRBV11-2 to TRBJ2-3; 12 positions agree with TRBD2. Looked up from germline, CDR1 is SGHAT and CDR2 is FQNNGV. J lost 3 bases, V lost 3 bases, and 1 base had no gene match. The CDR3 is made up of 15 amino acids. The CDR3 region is CASSLTSGSTDTQYF. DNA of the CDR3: TGTGCCAGCAGCTTGACTAGCGGGAGTACAGATACGCAGTATTTT.

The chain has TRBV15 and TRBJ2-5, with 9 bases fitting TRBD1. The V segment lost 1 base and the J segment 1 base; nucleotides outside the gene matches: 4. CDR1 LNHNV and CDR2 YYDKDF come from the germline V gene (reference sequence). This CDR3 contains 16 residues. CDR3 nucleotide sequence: TGTGCCACCAGCAGAGCGGGACAGGGAGGCCAAGAGACCCAGTACTTC. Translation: CATSRAGQGGQETQYF.

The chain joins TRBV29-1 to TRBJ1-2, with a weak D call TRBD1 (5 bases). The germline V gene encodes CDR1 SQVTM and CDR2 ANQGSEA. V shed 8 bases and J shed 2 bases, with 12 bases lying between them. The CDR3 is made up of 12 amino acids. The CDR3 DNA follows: TGCAGCTGTCAGGGATCCAACTATGGCTACACCTTC. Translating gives CSCQGSNYGYTF.